This is a list of T cell receptor beta chains from one sample in a study of OX40 agonist ivuxolimab in advanced cancers. This table comes from immunoSEQ multiplex PCR, and its TCRdb copy is limited to in-frame clones, with some not included. The sample yields roughly 65,000 clones, 80% to 85% seen once. Sequenced material: CD4+ or CD8+ T cells sorted from blood, taken in a trial of the OX40 agonist ivuxolimab. These receptor sequences come from an adult with an advanced solid tumor such as melanoma, head and neck, liver or kidney cancer. Both conserved end residues are part of each CDR3. D genes are given only for firm matches. Clone size appears in some rows only: once, few, many, or a class for an expanded clone.

j_gene	v_gene	d_gene	abundance	CDR3aa	CDR3nt
TRBJ2-2	TRBV5-1	TRBD1	-	CASSLEQGVGELFF	TGCGCCAGCAGCTTGGAACAGGGGGTTGGGGAGCTGTTTTTT
TRBJ2-5	TRBV6-1	-	-	CASSVEQETQYF	TGTGCCAGCAGTGTGGAGCAAGAGACCCAGTACTTC
TRBJ2-7	TRBV30	-	-	CAWSVKVEQYF	TGTGCCTGGAGTGTCAAGGTAGAGCAGTACTTC
TRBJ2-7	TRBV5-4	TRBD1	-	CASSIRTGQDEQYF	TGTGCCAGCAGCATTCGGACAGGGCAAGACGAGCAGTACTTC
TRBJ1-5	TRBV6-5	-	-	CASSHGEPQHF	TGTGCCAGCAGCCACGGGGAGCCCCAGCATTTT
TRBJ2-3	TRBV28	-	-	CASSPRGGTDTQYF	TGTGCCAGCAGTCCCCGAGGGGGCACAGATACGCAGTATTTT
TRBJ2-5	TRBV5-1	-	-	CASSLATASEETQYF	TGCGCCAGCAGCTTGGCGACCGCGTCCGAAGAGACCCAGTACTTC
TRBJ2-1	TRBV9	TRBD2	-	CASSVTGGSYNEQFF	TGTGCCAGCAGCGTAACGGGGGGATCCTACAATGAGCAGTTCTTC
TRBJ2-1	TRBV5-8	TRBD1	-	CASSFGDRGQVEQFF	TGTGCCAGCAGCTTTGGAGACAGGGGGCAAGTTGAGCAGTTCTTC
TRBJ2-3	TRBV2	-	-	CASSLTDTQYF	TGTGCCAGCAGTCTCACAGATACGCAGTATTTT
TRBJ1-5	TRBV20-1	-	-	CSAQGDQPQHF	TGCAGTGCCCAAGGCGATCAGCCCCAGCATTTT
TRBJ2-3	TRBV7-8	TRBD1	-	CASSLEWGQSTDTQYF	TGTGCCAGCAGCTTAGAGTGGGGACAGAGCACAGATACGCAGTATTTT
TRBJ2-5	TRBV2	-	-	CASSLQETQYF	TGTGCCAGCAGTCTACAAGAGACCCAGTACTTC
TRBJ1-2	TRBV28	-	-	CASSGSNYGYTF	TGTGCCAGCAGTGGGTCCAACTATGGCTACACCTTC
TRBJ2-3	TRBV5-1	-	-	CASSPSHTGVRTDTQYF	TGCGCCAGCAGCCCATCCCATACGGGAGTACGCACAGATACGCAGTATTTT
TRBJ2-1	TRBV19	-	-	CASSIDFSSYNEQFF	TGTGCCAGTAGTATAGACTTTAGCTCCTACAATGAGCAGTTCTTC
TRBJ2-4	TRBV27	TRBD2	-	CASSPGRAFIKNIQYF	TGTGCCAGCAGCCCCGGGAGGGCCTTCATCAAAAACATTCAGTACTTC
TRBJ1-1	TRBV7-2	TRBD1	-	CASSLQGGNTEAFF	TGTGCCAGCAGCCTCCAGGGGGGGAACACTGAAGCTTTCTTT
TRBJ2-7	TRBV15	-	-	CATSRAAGTYEQYF	TGTGCCACCAGCAGAGCCGCAGGCACCTACGAGCAGTACTTC
TRBJ2-3	TRBV6-4	TRBD2	-	CASSDMTSGADTQYF	TGTGCCAGCAGTGATATGACTAGCGGGGCAGATACGCAGTATTTT
TRBJ2-5	TRBV2	TRBD2	-	CASRRTHRGEETQYF	TGTGCCAGCAGAAGGACTCACCGGGGGGAGGAGACCCAGTACTTC
TRBJ1-3	TRBV7-6	-	-	CASSLSGGDRSSSGNTIYF	TGTGCCAGCAGCTTAAGCGGCGGGGATAGAAGTTCCTCTGGAAACACCATATATTTT
TRBJ2-1	TRBV6-4	TRBD1	-	CASSDRTGQNEQFF	TGTGCCAGCAGTGACCGGACAGGGCAAAATGAGCAGTTCTTC
TRBJ2-3	TRBV6-6	TRBD2	-	CASRPLAGREDTQYF	TGTGCCAGCAGACCCCTAGCGGGACGGGAAGATACGCAGTATTTT
TRBJ2-7	TRBV10-3	-	-	CAISEGGAGSSYEQYF	TGTGCCATCAGTGAGGGGGGGGCGGGAAGCTCCTACGAGCAGTACTTC
TRBJ2-5	TRBV5-1	TRBD1	-	CASSFRGETQYF	TGCGCCAGCAGCTTCAGGGGGGAGACCCAGTACTTC
TRBJ2-1	TRBV29-1	-	-	CSFRLGRGAYNEQFF	TGCAGCTTCCGCCTGGGCAGGGGGGCCTACAATGAGCAGTTCTTC
TRBJ2-3	TRBV5-1	TRBD2	-	CASRRLAGITDTQYF	TGCGCCAGCAGGAGACTAGCGGGGATCACAGATACGCAGTATTTT
TRBJ2-7	TRBV5-1	TRBD2	-	CASSDLAGVTYEQYF	TGCGCCAGCAGTGACCTAGCGGGCGTGACCTACGAGCAGTACTTC
TRBJ1-2	TRBV10-3	-	-	CAISVNQDLSYGYTF	TGTGCCATCAGTGTAAATCAGGATCTCTCCTATGGCTACACCTTC
TRBJ2-3	TRBV19	-	-	CASSSRTVTDTQYF	TGTGCCAGTAGTTCGCGGACAGTTACAGATACGCAGTATTTT
TRBJ1-1	TRBV30	-	-	CAYRPWGNTEAFF	TGTGCCTACCGGCCATGGGGGAACACTGAAGCTTTCTTT
TRBJ2-3	TRBV6-5	-	-	CASSYQRSTDTQYF	TGTGCCAGCAGTTACCAGCGTAGCACAGATACGCAGTATTTT
TRBJ2-5	TRBV6-1	-	-	CASRDGKRPQYF	TGTGCCAGCAGGGACGGCAAAAGGCCCCAGTACTTC
TRBJ2-2	TRBV25-1	TRBD2	-	CASSTGTSGGRNTGELFF	TGTGCCAGCAGTACCGGGACTAGCGGGGGGCGAAACACCGGGGAGCTGTTTTTT
TRBJ2-7	TRBV7-2	-	-	CASSPLGALPEQYF	TGTGCCAGCAGCCCCTTGGGAGCACTTCCCGAGCAGTACTTC
TRBJ2-2	TRBV30	-	-	CAWIRGASNTGELFF	TGTGCCTGGATCCGAGGGGCGTCGAACACCGGGGAGCTGTTTTTT
TRBJ2-2	TRBV13	-	-	CASSFTRDRVFGELFF	TGTGCCAGCAGCTTTACCCGGGACCGCGTCTTCGGGGAGCTGTTTTTT
TRBJ2-5	TRBV19	TRBD2	-	CASSPGTSGGAEEETQYF	TGTGCCAGTAGCCCTGGGACTAGCGGGGGGGCCGAAGAAGAGACCCAGTACTTC
TRBJ2-7	TRBV27	-	-	CASSPEIRREQYF	TGTGCCAGCAGTCCAGAGATCCGAAGAGAGCAGTACTTC
TRBJ2-1	TRBV18	TRBD1	once	CASSPRTTGPSNEQFF	TGTGCCAGCTCACCACGGACGACAGGGCCCAGCAATGAGCAGTTCTTC
TRBJ1-5	TRBV18	-	-	CASSRTGGNQPQHF	TGTGCCAGCTCCCGGACCGGGGGCAATCAGCCCCAGCATTTT
TRBJ2-7	TRBV11-2	-	-	CASTPGATGTYEQYF	TGTGCCAGCACTCCGGGGGCGACAGGGACCTACGAGCAGTACTTC
TRBJ2-7	TRBV6-1	-	-	CAISQGGRYEQYF	TGTGCCATCTCCCAGGGGGGTAGATACGAGCAGTACTTC
TRBJ2-6	TRBV5-4	-	once	CASSLKVSSGANVLTF	TGTGCCAGCAGCTTGAAAGTAAGCTCTGGGGCCAACGTCCTGACTTTC
TRBJ1-5	TRBV7-8	-	few	CASSRTNHNQPQHF	TGTGCCAGCAGCCGGACGAATCACAATCAGCCCCAGCATTTT
TRBJ2-1	TRBV9	-	-	CASSISSGVNSYNEQFF	TGTGCCAGCAGCATTTCCTCGGGTGTAAACTCCTACAATGAGCAGTTCTTC
TRBJ1-2	TRBV30	-	-	CAWSVGGGGTNYGYTF	TGTGCCTGGAGTGTGGGGGGAGGGGGTACTAACTATGGCTACACCTTC
TRBJ2-7	TRBV5-5	-	-	CASSLEVQGGWMQYF	TGTGCCAGCAGCTTGGAGGTTCAGGGGGGCTGGATGCAGTACTTC